This T cell receptor beta chain was sequenced for a study of cytomegalovirus exposure and HLA in healthy donors (dated by TCRdb to the late 2010s). Regarding the research as a whole: In an earlier analysis of approximately 640 of the donors, approximately 300 Gb of sequence data and 90 million to 120 million unique TCR beta sequences from about 179 million T cells were reported. Across 300 to 500 genotyped donors of the cohort, an average of 235,054 unique TCR beta nucleotide sequences per donor were sequenced, and around 20% of those sequences were non-productive. A later analysis re-examined previously published TCR beta repertoires from 610 or so donors and added high-resolution HLA genotyping to investigate patterns of TCR occurrence. The genetic ancestry cluster associated with self-reported Caucasian donors included about 81% of the approximately 430 genotyped donors. In an earlier analysis of roughly 600 of the donors, high-throughput TCR beta sequencing was used to judge whether each TCR beta V gene segment behaved as functional or pseudogenic. High-throughput TCR immunosequencing, statistical association of individual TCRs with disease status, and machine learning were combined to predict cytomegalovirus infection status. A separate validation cohort of 100 to 150 different subjects was used in addition to the approximately 640-subject first cohort. An early release that covered fewer than 750 HLA-typed donors contained about 290 gigabases of sequencing data and 80 million or so unique TCR sequences. The aim of the study was to test whether cataloging public T cell receptors could identify signatures of past pathogen exposure. Rather than drawing on any new phenotypic data, the later analysis identified candidate immune exposures from TCR beta sequences and the way those sequences occurred across donors. The T cell repertoires of under 700 subjects were profiled by immunosequencing and related to cytomegalovirus serostatus. In a later genetic analysis, genome-wide SNP genotypes for about three fifths of the 666 donors were used, and that subset was treated as a discovery cohort. The number of typed donors differed by locus: roughly 620-630 for A, B, C, DRB1 and DQB1; 500 to 550 for DQA1; approximately 610 for DPA1; and roughly 450 for DPB1. A handful of DR-DQ haplotypes were treated as single units for association and clustering because of strong linkage in the cohort. Both class I and class II loci were covered by HLA typing, at four-digit resolution. Every repertoire in the discovery cohort had been generated on one and the same sequencing platform. Donor age, sex, ethnicity and CMV serostatus were compiled alongside the repertoire data.

The library was produced with the immunoSEQ multiplex PCR assay. For the multiplex PCR, a mixture combining 60 forward primers for TCR Vbeta segments and 13 reverse primers for TCR Jbeta segments was used. The CDR3 region of rearranged TCR beta genes was amplified from genomic DNA by a multiplex PCR assay. On the Illumina HiSeq System, the amplified TCR beta libraries were sequenced as 87-base-pair reads. In the paper's pipeline: A later analysis counted 75 million to 100 million unique TCR beta chains across the 640 or so repertoires, and some 11 million of these chains were shared by at least two donors. Raw reads were error-corrected and collapsed into unique sequences with a nearest-neighbor algorithm that merged closely related sequences to remove PCR and sequencing errors. Alignment of CDR3 sequences to IMGT reference sequences was used to assign V, D and J gene segments. For a sequence to be retained, a match of at least six nucleotides to both a V gene segment and a J gene segment was required. A rearrangement counted as productive if the CDR3 had no stop codons and remained in frame with V and J, and every other rearrangement counted as non-productive. CDR3 was defined according to IMGT convention as the region running from the second conserved V-encoded cysteine to the conserved J-encoded phenylalanine. The earlier analysis of some 540 of the donors excluded any sequence lacking an unambiguous match to a single V gene segment. An earlier analysis of just under 600 of the donors called V segments functional above 56.7% productive rearrangements and segregating when the between-donor standard deviation exceeded 5%. A statistical classification framework was developed to diagnose cytomegalovirus status using the catalog of TCR beta chain sequences. A later analysis assigned V and J genes by comparing TCR nucleotide sequences with IMGT/GENE-DB human TR gene sequences. A later analysis assigned CDR3 sequences and most-parsimonious VDJ recombination scenarios with the TCRdist pipeline. In a later analysis, each TCR beta chain was defined by its CDR3 amino acid sequence together with its V-gene family, and reads lacking a unique V-gene family were excluded. In a later analysis, 500 to 700 highly shared, low-generation-probability nucleotide sequences were removed to address suspected cross-contamination and a sequencing artifact. A later analysis calculated a clonal expansion index for each public chain from normalized within-repertoire ranks of inferred template counts. A later analysis computed generation probabilities with a VDJ recombination model fitted to out-of-frame rearrangements, and checked the results against IGoR. In a later analysis, TCR-TCR, TCR-HLA and TCR-CMV co-occurrence was scored with hypergeometric tests, and a repertoire-size bias correction was applied to TCR pairs. In a later analysis, false discovery rates were estimated by permuting HLA or CMV assignments 20 times. A later analysis grouped co-occurring TCRs with DBSCAN, adding TCRdist sequence similarity when clustering within HLA-allele-positive subsets. Repertoires with fewer than 30,000 or more than 120,000 public chains were left out of co-occurrence clustering, as were about five repertoires with anomalous nucleotide sharing. TCRdb obtained this table from immuneACCESS and retained in-frame rearrangements with V and J assigned. These tables miss some clones; where compared with another copy, unresolved V genes account for less than half of the shortfall, and the remainder is unexplained. Clone size and the V and J calls come from that table; the DNA yielded D and trimming. A total of 120,000 to 150,000 clones appear in this sample, roughly 74% of them only once. The top ten clonotypes cover about 6.6% of the sample.

Comment on this clone: The antigen this receptor binds is unknown. No clone much larger than this one lies a single base away; base qualities are absent.

There are 12 amino acids in the CDR3, from cysteine to phenylalanine inclusive. Only the CDR3 DNA stays, 36 bases, in frame from base 1. CDR1 and CDR2 are read off the germline V gene (reference sequence) as MNHNY and SVGAGI. V loses 0 bases, J loses 13 bases, and the germline ends lie 12 bases apart. In total, around 600 healthy bone marrow donors made up the cohort. Cohort members were all nominally healthy when sampled, although unrecorded immune exposures were likely present. The donor tested CMV seropositive and was one of the 289 seropositive cohort members. A peripheral blood sample was collected from each donor, and TCR beta sequencing was performed on peripheral blood mononuclear cells. The Qiagen DNeasy Blood Extraction Kit was used to extract genomic DNA from the blood cell samples. What the authors observed across the whole study: Broadly in line with IMGT annotations, most TCR beta V segments showed up in productive rearrangements about 87% or about 30% of the time in an earlier analysis of several hundred of the donors. Because HLA typing was missing for some donors at each locus, association tests included only the typed subset. Cytomegalovirus status was reported to be diagnosed by the classifier with high specificity and sensitivity in both the original and validation cohorts. In a later genetic analysis, fewer N-insertions in productive TCRs were reported among donors in an Asian-associated ancestry cluster than the approximately 710-donor mean. An association between a missense DCLRE1C variant and V-gene and J-gene trimming of TCR beta chains was found in a later genetic analysis and replicated in an independent cohort. A cluster of highly shared sequence variants was judged likely to be a technical artifact of the sequencing pipeline. The 87-base-pair reads could not distinguish some IMGT-functional V segments, including TRBV6-2 and TRBV6-3, so those segments were excluded. The only immune exposure information available for the cohort was CMV serostatus. A further reported finding was that TCR beta sequences accurately predicted the HLA-A and HLA-B alleles for most subjects in the first cohort. A later analysis reported that several top co-occurrence clusters appeared linked to parvovirus B19, influenza, CMV and Epstein-Barr virus. Specific HLA alleles were associated with 15,000 to 20,000 TCR beta sequences at a false discovery rate of 0.05 in a later analysis. Most CMV-associated TCR beta chains appeared to be HLA-restricted in a later analysis, and the HLA associations seemed to be driven largely by CMV exposure. Correlated functional status among segregating V segments might be attributable to linkage disequilibrium, but an unknown experimental factor could not be ruled out. In a later analysis, TCR association rates were found to vary across HLA loci, with the most associated TCRs seen for DRB1 alleles and the fewest for HLA-C alleles. Only TCR beta chains were sequenced in this cohort, and the absence of alpha or paired-chain data limited detectable features. In the study, 150 to 200 TCR beta chains were listed as associated with cytomegalovirus. While some public TCRs were present in many individuals, most TCR sequences turned up only very rarely across donors. Three of the identified cytomegalovirus-associated TCR beta chains were confirmed in vitro to be specific for cytomegalovirus antigens. Roughly uniform sequencing depth across donors was assumed in presence/absence analyses, although this assumption may not hold. The earlier analysis of nearly 600 of the donors excluded some 16 rarely observed V segments, including chromosome 9 orphons, because counts were too low. Assigning TCR associations to individual alleles was difficult when HLA alleles, especially DR and DQ, strongly co-occurred. According to the authors, the approach could potentially be generalized to other disease states and immunological phenotypes. A later analysis found that HLA-associated TCR beta chains were more clonally expanded and had lower generation probabilities than equally common non-associated chains.

This TCR was recovered from a woman aged 40 to 50 in good health and CMV-seropositive. The sample was PBMCs. The rearranged segments are TRBV6-6 and TRBJ2-5; D gene: possibly TRBD1, on 6 matching bases. The DNA sequence reads TGTGCCAGCAGTTACTCAGTGGACAGCAGGTACTTC. This is translated as CASSYSVDSRYF.